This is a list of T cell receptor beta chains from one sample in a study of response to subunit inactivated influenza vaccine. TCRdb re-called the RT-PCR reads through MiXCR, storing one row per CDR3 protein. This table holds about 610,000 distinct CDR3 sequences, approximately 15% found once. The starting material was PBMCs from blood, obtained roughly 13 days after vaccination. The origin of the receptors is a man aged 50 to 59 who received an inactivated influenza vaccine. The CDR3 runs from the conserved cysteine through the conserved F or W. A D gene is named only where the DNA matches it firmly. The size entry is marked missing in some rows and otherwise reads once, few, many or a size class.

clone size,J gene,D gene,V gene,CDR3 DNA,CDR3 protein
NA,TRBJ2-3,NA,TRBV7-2,TGTGCCAGCAGCTGGCCCGGTACGCAGTATTTT,CASSWPGTQYF
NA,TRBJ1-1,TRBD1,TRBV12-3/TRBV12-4,TGTGCCAGCAGTCCCGACAGGGGGGCGGACATCTCTGAAGCTTTCTTT,CASSPDRGADISEAFF
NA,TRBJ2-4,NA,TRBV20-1,TGCAGTGCTAGAGAATTCGGCAGAAACATTCAGTACTTC,CSAREFGRNIQYF
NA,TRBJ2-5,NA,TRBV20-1,TGCAGTGCTAGCCTTCTCCTAAGCGGACAAGAGACCCAGTACTTC,CSASLLLSGQETQYF
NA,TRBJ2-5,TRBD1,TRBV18,TGTGCCAGCTCACCACCGGGACAGGCTTTTCCGAGCCAAGAGACCCAGTACTTC,CASSPPGQAFPSQETQYF
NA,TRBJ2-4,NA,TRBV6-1,TGTGCCAGCAGTGAAGGCAGGGTTGGCAAAAACATTCAGTACTTC,CASSEGRVGKNIQYF
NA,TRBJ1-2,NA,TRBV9,TGTGCCAGCAGCGTAGAACCTGAGGACTATGGCTACACCTTC,CASSVEPEDYGYTF
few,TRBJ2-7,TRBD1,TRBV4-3,TGCGCCAGCAGCCAAGATCTCACAGGGGAAAGGGGCGAGCAGTACTTC,CASSQDLTGERGEQYF
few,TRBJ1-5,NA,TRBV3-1,TGTGCCAGCAGCCAAGATTGGAGCAATCAGCCCCAGCATTTT,CASSQDWSNQPQHF
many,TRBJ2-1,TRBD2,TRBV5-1,TGCGCCAGCAACCCTAGCGGGAGGGATTACAATGAGCAGTTCTTC,CASNPSGRDYNEQFF
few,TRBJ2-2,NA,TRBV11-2,TGTGCCAGCAGCCCGACCACGAACACCGGGGAGCTGTTTTTT,CASSPTTNTGELFF
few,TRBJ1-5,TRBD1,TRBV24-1,TGTGCCACCAGTGATCCCGGGACAGGTAATCAGCCCCAGCATTTT,CATSDPGTGNQPQHF
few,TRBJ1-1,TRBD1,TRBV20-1,TGCAGTGCTGTCCGCCCGGGACAGGGCACTGAAGCTTTCTTT,CSAVRPGQGTEAFF
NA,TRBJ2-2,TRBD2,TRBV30,TGTGCCTGGAGTGTACTAACTAGCGGGAGTGCGGACACCGGGGAGCTGTTTTTT,CAWSVLTSGSADTGELFF
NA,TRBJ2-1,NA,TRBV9,TGTGCCAGCAGCCCTAGAGCGAGAAATGAGCAGTTCTTC,CASSPRARNEQFF
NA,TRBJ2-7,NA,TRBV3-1,TGTGCCAGCAGCCCACCGGGACGGGGACCTTACGAGCAGTACTTC,CASSPPGRGPYEQYF
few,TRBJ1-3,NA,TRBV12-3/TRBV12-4,TGTGCCAGCAAGACACAGGTATCTGGAAACACCATATATTTT,CASKTQVSGNTIYF